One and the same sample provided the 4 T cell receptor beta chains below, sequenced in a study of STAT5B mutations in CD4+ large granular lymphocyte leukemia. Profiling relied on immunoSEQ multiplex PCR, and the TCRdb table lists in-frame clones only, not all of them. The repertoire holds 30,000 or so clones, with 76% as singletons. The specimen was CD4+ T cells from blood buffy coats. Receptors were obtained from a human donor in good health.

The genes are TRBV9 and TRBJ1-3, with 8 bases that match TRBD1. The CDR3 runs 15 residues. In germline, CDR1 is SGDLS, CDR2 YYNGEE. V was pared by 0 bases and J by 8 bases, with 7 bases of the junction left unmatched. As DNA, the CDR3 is TGTGCCAGCAGCGTAGTTGGCCAGGGGGCGGACACCATATATTTT. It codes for CASSVVGQGADTIYF.

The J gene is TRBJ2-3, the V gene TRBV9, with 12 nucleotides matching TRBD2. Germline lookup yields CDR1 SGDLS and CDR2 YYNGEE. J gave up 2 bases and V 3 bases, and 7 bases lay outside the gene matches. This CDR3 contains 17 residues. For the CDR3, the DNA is TGTGCCAGCAGCGCAGCACTAGCGGGGGGCCTCACAGATACGCAGTATTTT. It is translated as CASSAALAGGLTDTQYF.

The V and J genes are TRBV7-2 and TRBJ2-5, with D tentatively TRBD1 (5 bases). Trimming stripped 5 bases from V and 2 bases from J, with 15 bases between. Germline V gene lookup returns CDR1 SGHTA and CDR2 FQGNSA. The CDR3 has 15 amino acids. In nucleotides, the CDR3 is TGTGCCAGCAGCCCTCCCCACGCAGGGCAAGAGACCCAGTACTTC. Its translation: CASSPPHAGQETQYF.

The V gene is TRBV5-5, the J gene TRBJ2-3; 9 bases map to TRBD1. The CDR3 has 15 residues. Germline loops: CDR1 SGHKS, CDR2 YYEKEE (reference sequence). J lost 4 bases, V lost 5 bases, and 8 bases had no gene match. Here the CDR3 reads CASRGQGWESDTQYF. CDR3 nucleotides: TGTGCCAGCAGGGGACAGGGATGGGAGTCAGATACGCAGTATTTT.